Listed here are 9 T cell receptor beta chains from one sample, sequenced in a study of blood T cell repertoires in COVID-19. Assay: immunoSEQ multiplex PCR; the TCRdb copy retains only in-frame clones and omits some. The table records some 400,000 clones, around 87% of them present only once. Material: peripheral blood. All receptors come from an older woman with COVID-19, enrolled during active disease.

This clone has only a few counts. The gene calls are TRBV18 and TRBJ2-7; D is possibly TRBD2 (5 bases). V gave up 3 bases and J gave up 6 bases, with 9 bases separating them. CDR3 size: 12 residues. Germline V gene data show CDR1 as KGHSH and CDR2 as LQKENI. CDR3 DNA sequence: TGTGCCAGCTCACCGCTCGCGGGCGAGCAGTACTTC. As protein: CASSPLAGEQYF.

The rearrangement links TRBV2 to TRBJ2-2; D is perhaps TRBD2 (6 bases). The CDR3 extends over 14 amino acids. The V gene's germline CDR1 is SNHLY and CDR2 FYNNEI. V shed 8 bases and J shed 4 bases, with 14 bases lying between them. The CDR3 sequence: CASRDFSGTGELFF. The CDR3, as DNA: TGTGCCAGCCGGGACTTCTCTGGCACCGGGGAGCTGTTTTTT.

This chain joins TRBV7-6 and TRBJ2-7; TRBD2 aligns across 10 bases. With 1 base clipped from V and 7 bases from J, the junction kept 7 bases outside the gene matches. CDR3 size: 15 residues. Looked up from germline, CDR1 is SGHVS and CDR2 is FNYEAQ. CDR3 sequence (DNA): TGTGCCAGCAGCTTAGAAGCGGGGGGGCTCTGGGAGCAGTACTTC. It codes for CASSLEAGGLWEQYF.

The chain joins TRBV10-3 to TRBJ2-1; 10 nucleotides align to TRBD2. The CDR3 contains 17 residues. Trimming cost V 6 bases and J 8 bases; bases outside gene matches: 16. Germline V gives CDR1 ENHRY, CDR2 SYGVKD. CDR3 sequence (DNA): TGTGCCATCAGGACGACCCCAACTAGCGGGGTCGGGGATGAGCAGTTCTTC. It translates to CAIRTTPTSGVGDEQFF.

This rearrangement joins TRBV9 to TRBJ2-1, with unresolved D. This CDR3 region has 16 residues. V gave up 0 bases and J gave up 0 bases, with 10 bases separating them. Germline V gene lookup returns CDR1 SGDLS and CDR2 YYNGEE. This chain's CDR3 is CASSVGGSSSYNEQFF. Here the CDR3 DNA reads TGTGCCAGCAGCGTAGGAGGAAGCAGCTCCTACAATGAGCAGTTCTTC.

Only one count was recorded for this clone. This chain uses TRBV4-1 with TRBJ1-5; TRBD1 matches 11 bases. Per the germline V gene, CDR1 is MGHRA and CDR2 is YSYEKL. Unmatched junction bases numbered 10, after V lost 4 bases and J lost 2 bases. The CDR3 runs 18 residues. DNA for the CDR3: TGCGCCAGCAGCCCAGGGACAGGGGGGGGTTTGGGCAATCAGCCCCAGCATTTT. Translation gives CASSPGTGGGLGNQPQHF.

The rearrangement joins TRBV3-1 (or the pseudogene TRBV3-2) to TRBJ2-7; the D gene is possibly TRBD2 (5 bases). V gave up 3 bases and J gave up 2 bases, with 17 bases separating them. Germline values: CDR1 LGHDT, CDR2 YNNKEL (reference sequence). The CDR3 is 16 amino acids. The CDR3 DNA sequence: TGTGCCAGCAGCCAGGGGTTCGGGGTCAGACCCTACGAGCAGTACTTC. Residues: CASSQGFGVRPYEQYF.

The V call is TRBV19, the J call TRBJ2-6, with D maybe TRBD2 (6 bases). V was clipped by 3 bases and J by 4 bases, with 10 bases between them. This CDR3 region has 15 residues. Per the germline V gene, CDR1 is LNHDA and CDR2 is SQIVND (reference sequence). CDR3 sequence: CASSMTGVGANVLTF. In nucleotides, the CDR3 is TGTGCCAGTAGTATGACGGGGGTCGGGGCCAACGTCCTGACTTTC.

This chain links TRBV1 with TRBJ2-5; the tabulated D call, TRBD2, remains unverified against the DNA. TRBV1 is a recognized pseudogene. The CDR3 spans 15 residues. The CDR3 DNA reads TGCACCAAGGGGGGGCAGCGGGGGCCCGCGGAGACCCAGTACTTC. It yields the protein CTKGGQRGPAETQYF.